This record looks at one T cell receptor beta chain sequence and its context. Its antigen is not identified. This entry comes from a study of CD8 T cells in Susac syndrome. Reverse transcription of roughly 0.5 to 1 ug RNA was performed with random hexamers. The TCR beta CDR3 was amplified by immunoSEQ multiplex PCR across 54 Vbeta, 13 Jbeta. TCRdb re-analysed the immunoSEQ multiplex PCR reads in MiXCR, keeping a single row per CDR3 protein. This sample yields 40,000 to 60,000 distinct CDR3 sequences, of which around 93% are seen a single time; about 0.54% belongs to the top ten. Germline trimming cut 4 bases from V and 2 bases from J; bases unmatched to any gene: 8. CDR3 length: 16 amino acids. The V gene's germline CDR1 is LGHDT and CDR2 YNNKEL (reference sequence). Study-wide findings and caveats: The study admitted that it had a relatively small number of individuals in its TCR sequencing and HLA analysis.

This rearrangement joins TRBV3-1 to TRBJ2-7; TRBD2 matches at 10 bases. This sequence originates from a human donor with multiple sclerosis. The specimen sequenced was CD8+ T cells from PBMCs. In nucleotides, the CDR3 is TGTGCCAGCAGCCCTCAGGGAACTAGCGGGACCTACGAGCAGTACTTC. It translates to CASSPQGTSGTYEQYF.